This T cell receptor beta chain is drawn from a study of cytomegalovirus exposure and HLA in healthy donors. The germline CDR1 and CDR2 sequences are MDHEN and SYDVKM. Trimming shortened V by 3 bases and J by 3 bases, and 12 bases separated the two germline ends. The CDR3 sequence is 15 residues long. This PCR relied on a set of 60 Vbeta primers and 13 Jbeta primers. Profiled with immunoSEQ multiplex PCR; TCRdb holds only in-frame clones, not every one. The profile shows 150,000 to 200,000 clones, nearly 80% of them singletons. J is TRBJ1-5 and V is TRBV28; D is perhaps TRBD1 (5 bases). This TCR was sampled from a woman between 35 and 50 years old in good health and CMV-seronegative. The sample taken for sequencing was PBMCs. In DNA form, the CDR3 reads TGTGCCAGCAGTTTTGGTCTCAGGGCCAATCAGCCCCAGCATTTT. Protein product: CASSFGLRANQPQHF.